Below, 28 T cell receptor beta chains from the same sample are listed, as sequenced in a study of control samples from healthy donors and cancer patients. Repertoires were generated with immunoSEQ multiplex PCR, while TCRdb's copy carries only in-frame clones and drops some. The table includes 260,000 or so clones, over 75% detected once. Sequenced: PBMCs. The receptors stem from a woman aged 60 to 75 with lung cancer.

This clone has only one observation. The chain carries TRBV5-1 and TRBJ2-1; weak D call: TRBD2 (5 bases). Germline lookup yields CDR1 SGHRS and CDR2 YFSETQ. This CDR3 has 15 residues. The V and J ends lost 4 bases and 8 bases respectively, with 19 bases between them. The CDR3 here is CASSHGESGYDEQFF. The CDR3 DNA follows: TGCGCCAGCAGCCACGGGGAGAGTGGGTACGATGAGCAGTTCTTC.

This rearrangement joins TRBV6-5 to TRBJ2-5, with a possible D match to TRBD2 (6 bases). The V gene's germline CDR1 is MNHEY and CDR2 SVGAGI. There are 13 residues in the CDR3. The ends were cut back, 6 bases at V and 1 base at J, with 9 bases in the middle. CDR3 residues: CASSSGLQETQYF. The DNA for the CDR3 is TGTGCCAGCAGCTCGGGACTCCAAGAGACCCAGTACTTC.

The V call is TRBV21-1, the J call TRBJ2-3; the table's D call TRBD1 went unverified against the DNA. TRBV21-1 is a documented pseudogene. This CDR3 spans 16 amino acids. The chain's CDR3 is CASSRPGQGLADTQYF. For the CDR3, the DNA is TGTGCCAGCAGCCGTCCCGGACAGGGTCTCGCAGATACGCAGTATTTT.

The chain employs TRBV3-1 (or the pseudogene TRBV3-2) and TRBJ2-1, with D possibly TRBD2 on 6 matching bases. This CDR3 has 14 residues. V lost 3 bases, J lost 5 bases, and 11 bases lay in between. The germline V gene has CDR1 LGHDT and CDR2 YNNKEL (reference sequence). CDR3 nucleotides: TGTGCCAGCAGCCATGGGGACTTGAACAATGAGCAGTTCTTC. This translates into CASSHGDLNNEQFF.

The chain combines TRBV4-1 with TRBJ1-4; the D gene is possibly TRBD1 (5 bases). CDR1 and CDR2 (germline): MGHRA, YSYEKL. The CDR3 totals 15 residues. Trimming took 4 bases from V and 3 from J, leaving 12 bases between them. The CDR3 DNA follows: TGCGCCAGCAGCCCCCAGCGGGGGTCTAATGAAAAACTGTTTTTT. This sequence encodes CASSPQRGSNEKLFF.

In nucleotides, the CDR3 is TGTGCCAGCAGCTCACCCGCGGAAGGGGGTGGAAATCAGCCCCAGCATTTT. Its translation is CASSSPAEGGGNQPQHF. V usage is TRBV5-6 and J usage is TRBJ1-5, with D perhaps TRBD1 (6 bases). The CDR3 extends over 17 amino acids. Per the germline V gene, CDR1 is SGHDT and CDR2 is YYEEEE. Trimming left V 3 bases short and J 4 bases short, with 20 bases between.

This clone appeared once. The V call is TRBV19, the J call TRBJ2-2, with 7 bases identical to TRBD1. The V segment lost 7 bases and the J segment 0 bases; nucleotides outside the gene matches: 8. The length of the CDR3 is 16 residues. Germline V gene lookup returns CDR1 LNHDA and CDR2 SQIVND (reference sequence). The CDR3 loop reads CASTRWGTANTGELFF. The CDR3, as DNA: TGTGCCAGTACGCGGTGGGGGACAGCGAACACCGGGGAGCTGTTTTTT.

This clone appeared a single time. V usage is TRBV12-5 and J usage is TRBJ1-2; D is possibly TRBD1 (5 bases). The CDR3 has 15 amino acids. Germline assignment: CDR1 LGHNT and CDR2 FRNRAP. V lost 5 bases to trimming and J lost 8 bases, with 21 bases between them. The CDR3 DNA follows: TGTGCTAGTGGTCTGGGACGGTCTCCTTCGCGGGGCTACACCTTC. Encoded protein: CASGLGRSPSRGYTF. The whole variable domain, filled in from reference TRBV12-5 and TRBJ1-2, reads DARVTQTPRHKVTEMGQEVTMRCQPILGHNTVFWYRQTMMQGLELLAYFRNRAPLDDSGMPKDRFSAEMPDATLATLKIQPSEPRDSAVYFCASGLGRSPSRGYTFGSGTRLTVV.

The chain links TRBV6-4 to TRBJ2-2, with TRBD1 matching 8 bases. The CDR3 has 13 amino acids. After removal of 6 bases from V and 7 bases from J, the junction contained 4 bases not matched to a gene. CDR1 MRHNA and CDR2 SNTAGT come from the germline V gene. Here the CDR3 DNA reads TGTGCCAGCAGCGCACAGGGGGTCGGGGAGCTGTTTTTT. It specifies CASSAQGVGELFF.

The V call is TRBV6-5, the J call TRBJ1-2; no firm D call. This CDR3 has 14 amino acids. Between the trimmed V and J ends, which lost 2 bases and 10 bases, there was a span of 17 bases. Per germline, CDR1 MNHEY and CDR2 SVGAGI. As DNA, the CDR3 is TGTGCCAGCAGTTACCGTTACGACATGCGGGTCTACACCTTC. Protein sequence: CASSYRYDMRVYTF.

The chain couples TRBV20-1 to TRBJ1-5; D unclear. The germline gives CDR1 DFQATT, CDR2 SNEGSKA (reference sequence). The length of the CDR3 is 13 residues. V lost 3 bases and J lost 2, with 8 bases in between. The CDR3 bases are TGCAGTGCTAGTGGGGTGGGCAATCAGCCCCAGCATTTT. This encodes CSASGVGNQPQHF.

V and J are TRBV28 and TRBJ1-1; TRBD1 aligns across 8 bases. The CDR3 loop spans 15 amino acids. After removal of 3 bases from V and 6 bases from J, the junction contained 9 bases not matched to a gene. The germline CDR1 and CDR2 sequences are MDHEN and SYDVKM. This CDR3 reads CASSFLQGALAEAFF. CDR3 in DNA: TGTGCCAGCAGTTTTCTCCAGGGGGCGCTTGCTGAAGCTTTCTTT.

This clone was detected a few times. V and J are TRBV11-3 and TRBJ2-1, with 8 bases identical to TRBD2. V lost 5 bases, J lost 7 bases, and 4 bases stayed unmatched. The CDR3 is made up of 13 amino acids. Germline V gene lookup returns CDR1 SGHNT and CDR2 YENEEA. This CDR3 is CASSPGGLNEQFF. For the CDR3, the DNA is TGTGCCAGCAGCCCGGGGGGGCTGAATGAGCAGTTCTTC.

This clone was recorded once. The chain carries TRBV5-4 and TRBJ2-2; 8 bases are a match to TRBD2. The CDR3 totals 16 residues. Trimming cost V 3 bases and J 8 bases; bases outside gene matches: 12. The V gene's germline CDR1 is SGHNT and CDR2 YYREEE (reference sequence). CDR3 nucleotide sequence: TGTGCCAGCAGCTCCCCCCAGCGGGGGTCGACGGGGGAGCTGTTTTTT. Its translation is CASSSPQRGSTGELFF.

The rearrangement links TRBV7-9 to TRBJ1-4, with D unclear. V shed 5 bases and J shed 8 bases, with 21 bases lying between them. The CDR3 is made up of 16 amino acids. Germline V gene lookup returns CDR1 SEHNR and CDR2 FQNEAQ (reference sequence). Written as DNA, the CDR3 is TGTGCCAGCAGCCCTGTACCTACATTTAATGAGGAAAAACTGTTTTTT. The encoded protein is CASSPVPTFNEEKLFF.

J is TRBJ2-2 and V is TRBV18; TRBD2 matches 11 bases. Germline CDR1 KGHSH, CDR2 LQKENI. CDR3 length: 16 residues. V lost 3 bases and J lost 4; bases outside the gene matches: 4. Here the CDR3 reads CASSPGLADTTGELFF. The CDR3 nucleotides read TGTGCCAGCTCACCGGGACTAGCGGATACCACCGGGGAGCTGTTTTTT.

The chain uses TRBV6-4 and TRBJ1-6; tentative D call: TRBD1 (6 bases). Per germline, CDR1 MRHNA and CDR2 SNTAGT. Trimming pared 3 bases from V and 4 bases from J, leaving 10 bases between. This CDR3 spans 15 amino acids. CDR3 nucleotides: TGTGCCAGCAGTGAGGAGGGGACATATAATTCACCCCTCCACTTT. It encodes CASSEEGTYNSPLHF.

V usage is TRBV6-1 and J usage is TRBJ2-2; 13 nucleotides align to TRBD2. Germline V gives CDR1 MNHNS, CDR2 SASEGT. The V segment lost 1 base and the J segment 0 bases; nucleotides outside the gene matches: 11. The CDR3 consists of 21 residues. The CDR3 loop is CASSEVPGTSGIPPNTGELFF. The DNA of the CDR3 is TGTGCCAGCAGTGAAGTTCCTGGGACTAGCGGGATACCGCCGAACACCGGGGAGCTGTTTTTT.

With respect to this clone: The same CDR3 is also encoded by other DNA sequences in this sample. The chain uses TRBV7-2 and TRBJ1-2; 9 nucleotides match TRBD1. V gave up 3 bases and J gave up 4 bases; unmatched junction bases: 3. This CDR3 region has 14 residues. CDR1 and CDR2 (germline): SGHTA, FQGNSA. CDR3 protein: CASSLTGGGYGYTF. CDR3 nucleotides: TGTGCCAGCAGCTTGACAGGGGGGGGCTATGGCTACACCTTC.

The table lists this clone with a count of one. This rearrangement joins TRBV12-3 or TRBV12-4 to TRBJ1-4; D call uncertain. V was shortened by 8 bases and J by 0 bases, with 7 bases between the two germline ends. The CDR3 runs to 13 residues. CDR3 protein: CASGVATNEKLFF. Written as DNA, the CDR3 is TGTGCCAGCGGTGTTGCAACTAATGAAAAACTGTTTTTT.

V gene TRBV5-1 combines with J gene TRBJ2-1; 8 bases are a match to TRBD2. The CDR3 contains 16 residues. After removal of 3 bases from V and 7 bases from J, the junction contained 12 bases not matched to a gene. Germline values: CDR1 SGHRS, CDR2 YFSETQ. CDR3 in DNA: TGCGCCAGCAGCTCATTTTCCGGGACTAGAATTAATGAGCAGTTCTTC. This encodes CASSSFSGTRINEQFF.

The chain carries TRBV3-1 (or the pseudogene TRBV3-2) and TRBJ1-6; the D is unclear. V was shortened by 0 bases and J by 3 bases, with 9 bases between the two germline ends. Germline CDR1 reads LGHDT; CDR2 reads YNNKEL (reference sequence). The CDR3 has 16 residues. The CDR3 loop is CASSQESTVYNSPLHF. CDR3 sequence (DNA): TGTGCCAGCAGCCAAGAGAGCACAGTCTATAATTCACCCCTCCACTTT.

The chain is built from TRBV7-9 and TRBJ1-1; no reliable D call. V was cut by 1 base and J by 1 base, with 7 bases left in between. The CDR3 runs to 14 residues. The germline CDR1 and CDR2 sequences are SEHNR and FQNEAQ (reference sequence). Here the CDR3 DNA reads TGTGCCAGCAGCTTAGAAGGATGGAACACTGAAGCTTTCTTT. Encoded protein: CASSLEGWNTEAFF. Together with reference TRBV7-9 and TRBJ1-1, the CDR3 gives the full variable domain: DTGVSQNPRHKITKRGQNVTFRCDPISEHNRLYWYRQTLGQGPEFLTYFQNEAQLEKSRLLSDRFSAERPKGSFSTLEIQRTEQGDSAMYLCASSLEGWNTEAFFGQGTRLTVV.

The genes are TRBV27 and TRBJ1-2; D remains unclear. In germline, CDR1 is MNHEY, CDR2 SMNVEV (reference sequence). Between the trimmed V and J ends, which lost 4 bases and 8 bases, there was a span of 20 bases. The length of the CDR3 is 15 residues. CDR3 DNA sequence: TGTGCCAGCAGTTCCCTCCTCCCAGGAGCTTTCGGCTACACCTTC. Residues: CASSSLLPGAFGYTF.

This chain connects TRBV5-1 to TRBJ1-1, with D maybe TRBD1 (6 bases). CDR1 and CDR2 (germline): SGHRS, YFSETQ. The CDR3 is 15 residues long. The V end lost 3 bases, the J end lost 4 bases, and 16 bases lay between the germline ends. CDR3 loop: CASSSGPGGITEAFF. The CDR3 bases are TGCGCCAGCAGCTCCGGGCCGGGGGGCATCACTGAAGCTTTCTTT. The whole variable domain, filled in from reference TRBV5-1 and TRBJ1-1, reads KAGVTQTPRYLIKTRGQQVTLSCSPISGHRSVSWYQQTPGQGLQFLFEYFSETQRNKGNFPGRFSGRQFSNSRSEMNVSTLELGDSALYLCASSSGPGGITEAFFGQGTRLTVV.

Only a few counts were recorded for this clone. Other DNA sequences from this sample encode an identical CDR3 as well. The genes are TRBV30 and TRBJ2-2, with 10 nucleotides matching TRBD1. The V and J ends lost 3 bases and 5 bases, in that order; junction bases with no gene match: 3. This CDR3 is 14 amino acids long. Germline V gives CDR1 GTSNPN, CDR2 SVGIG (reference sequence). The CDR3 region has the DNA TGTGCCTGGAGCCGGGACAGGGGTACCGGGGAGCTGTTTTTT. Amino acids: CAWSRDRGTGELFF.

This clone was seen just once. The genes are TRBV5-1 and TRBJ1-1, with TRBD1 identical over 9 bases. Looked up from germline, CDR1 is SGHRS and CDR2 is YFSETQ. CDR3 length: 16 residues. Trimming took 2 bases from V and 4 from J; bases not matched to a gene: 9. The CDR3 is CASSFTGGPLGTEAFF. The CDR3 DNA reads TGCGCCAGCAGCTTCACAGGGGGCCCGTTGGGCACTGAAGCTTTCTTT.

This clone appeared a single time. The chain employs TRBV6-6 and TRBJ2-1, with 7 bases matching TRBD1. The germline CDR1 and CDR2 sequences are MNHNY and SVGAGI (reference sequence). This CDR3 contains 15 residues. V lost 8 bases and J lost 0; bases outside the gene matches: 7. The DNA of the CDR3 is TGTGCCAGCGGGAAGACAGGGAGCTCCTACAATGAGCAGTTCTTC. This sequence encodes CASGKTGSSYNEQFF.